This T cell receptor (beta chain) is from a study of shared clonotypes between healthy human individuals. Study background: The cohort had a couple of women and three men, ages 18 to 49.

Profiling relied on immunoSEQ multiplex PCR, and the TCRdb table lists in-frame clones only, not all of them. Of 2 million to 3 million clones listed, approximately 94% are singletons. The source is a man aged 18 to 35 in good health. Some clones in this sample may be carry-over from other donors' samples. The sequenced sample consisted of naive CD4+ T cells from PBMCs. The subset denotes: CD45RA+ positively selected.

CDR3 in amino acids: CASSQGPAGPDTQYF. CDR3 bases: TGCGCCAGCAGCCAAGGGCCGGCGGGCCCAGATACGCAGTATTTT. The chain has TRBV4-1 and TRBJ2-3, with D possibly being TRBD2 (5 bases). The CDR3 is 15 residues long. Germline V gives CDR1 MGHRA, CDR2 YSYEKL. Between the trimmed V and J ends, which lost 1 base and 4 bases, there was a span of 12 bases.